Shown below are 30 T cell receptor beta chains from a single sample sequenced in a study of vaccination and CD4 T cells after COVID-19 (dated by TCRdb to the early 2020s). Which antigens these TCRs recognize remains unknown. The library was produced with PCR. Sequencer: Illumina iSeq 100. TCR sequencing of DNA from cultured CD4+ T cells used the Oncomine TCR Beta short-read assay at the Johns Hopkins FTIC core. Using fastp trimming at Q25 and MiXCR clonotype assembly, TCRdb reanalyzed the public sequencing data and kept in-frame beta chains. Each CDR3 protein appears once, grouped with its most common genes and DNA. The sample table holds roughly 25,000 distinct CDR3 sequences, of which about 53% were seen once. The ten largest clones take up 2.5% to 3% of the sample. Taken with the paper, the label for treatment or condition translates to: approximately 11-day PBMC culture with coronavirus spike peptide pools or control peptides (ViraFEST assay).

The material sequenced was CD4+ T cells from blood, cultured in vitro. The source is a human donor who had recovered from COVID-19.

The rearrangement uses TRBV20-1 and TRBJ2-5; 8 bases line up with TRBD2. J gave up 7 bases and V 6 bases, and 7 bases lay outside the gene matches. Germline-derived CDR1 and CDR2 are DFQATT and SNEGSKA (reference sequence). CDR3 size: 12 residues. The CDR3 is CSAGPGGGTQYF. CDR3 bases: TGCAGTGCCGGACCCGGGGGGGGGACCCAGTACTTC.

This sequence joins TRBV6-5 and TRBJ1-2; D remains unclear. Trimming took off 4 bases at V and 6 bases at J, with 6 bases between the two ends. The CDR3 spans 11 residues. Germline V CDR1 and CDR2: MNHEY, SVGAGI. CDR3 amino acids: CASSSTHGYTF. CDR3 sequence (DNA): TGTGCCAGCAGTTCGACGCATGGCTACACCTTC.

A few counts support this clonotype. The gene calls are TRBV20-1 and TRBJ2-2; 9 nucleotides match TRBD1. Germline lookup yields CDR1 DFQATT and CDR2 SNEGSKA (reference sequence). The CDR3 length is 15 residues. The J segment lost 6 bases and the V segment lost 3 bases, leaving 8 bases of the junction unmatched. CDR3 sequence reads: CSASDRGYKAGELFF. The CDR3 nucleotides are TGCAGTGCTAGCGACAGGGGGTACAAGGCCGGGGAGCTGTTTTTT.

V and J are TRBV7-8 and TRBJ1-1; D is possibly TRBD1 (5 bases). The germline CDR1 and CDR2 sequences are SGHVS and FQNEAQ. Trimming took off 1 base at V and 0 bases at J, with 15 bases between the two ends. The CDR3 runs 17 residues. CDR3 DNA: TGTGCCAGCAGCTTAGTAAGCGAGACAGCTCTGAACACTGAAGCTTTCTTT. Amino acids: CASSLVSETALNTEAFF.

The chain employs TRBV6-1 and TRBJ1-2; 9 bases agree with TRBD1. V was pared by 11 bases and J by 2 bases, with 9 bases of the junction left unmatched. Per germline, CDR1 MNHNS and CDR2 SASEGT. This CDR3 is built from 14 residues. Here the CDR3 DNA reads TGTGCCGGTTCGACAGGGGGGCCCAACTATGGCTACACCTTC. Translation gives CAGSTGGPNYGYTF.

This clonotype was observed a handful of times. The rearrangement joins TRBV6-1 to TRBJ1-6; D gene ambiguous. This CDR3 has 15 amino acids. Germline lookup yields CDR1 MNHNS and CDR2 SASEGT. Trimming took 1 base from V and 7 from J, leaving 11 bases between them. This CDR3 is CASSEGIGSNSPLHF. For the CDR3, the DNA is TGTGCCAGCAGTGAAGGGATAGGGTCGAATTCACCCCTCCACTTT.

The rearrangement uses TRBV7-2 and TRBJ1-2, with TRBD1 as a possible D gene (6 bases). Trimming took off 1 base at V and 8 bases at J, with 17 bases between the two ends. This CDR3 comprises 15 residues. Germline V lookup: CDR1 SGHTA, CDR2 FQGNSA. CDR3 sequence reads: CASSLDGTNVRGYTF. DNA of the CDR3: TGTGCCAGCAGCTTAGATGGGACAAACGTACGCGGCTACACCTTC.

This clonotype has just a few counts. The chain has TRBV7-2 and TRBJ2-3; D not certain. Per germline, CDR1 SGHTA and CDR2 FQGNSA. CDR3 length: 12 residues. Trimming took off 10 bases at V and 7 bases at J, with 15 bases between the two ends. CDR3 in amino acids: CATSPDLNTQYF. As DNA, the CDR3 is TGTGCCACCTCGCCCGACCTAAATACGCAGTATTTT.

The V call is TRBV6-2 or TRBV6-3, the J call TRBJ2-3; no clear D. V was trimmed by 1 base and J by 3 bases, leaving 5 bases between them. Germline V gene data show CDR1 as MNHEY and CDR2 as SVGEGT. The CDR3 contains 13 residues. CDR3 sequence: CASSYFVTDTQYF. CDR3 DNA: TGTGCCAGCAGTTACTTCGTTACAGATACGCAGTATTTT.

This rearrangement joins TRBV7-2 to TRBJ2-5; D perhaps matches TRBD1 (5 bases). The CDR3 runs to 12 residues. CDR1 is SGHTA and CDR2 is FQGNSA in the germline V gene. V lost 3 bases and J 3 bases, leaving 5 bases between the germline ends. The CDR3 nucleotides are TGTGCCAGCAGCTTGACAGAAGAGACCCAGTACTTC. The encoded protein is CASSLTEETQYF.

The CDR3 protein is CASHGGPGELFF. As DNA, the CDR3 is TGTGCCAGCCACGGGGGGCCCGGGGAGCTGTTTTTT. The V gene is TRBV2, the J gene TRBJ2-2, with a weak D call TRBD2 (7 bases). Looked up from germline, CDR1 is SNHLY and CDR2 is FYNNEI. The CDR3 has 12 amino acids. Trimming cost V 8 bases and J 6 bases, with 10 bases left between them.

This sequence joins TRBV5-4 and TRBJ2-3; D call uncertain. The V gene's germline CDR1 is SGHNT and CDR2 YYREEE (reference sequence). The germline V and J ends were trimmed by 4 bases and 0 bases, with 12 bases remaining between them. The CDR3 has 15 residues. CDR3 in amino acids: CASSQYITSTDTQYF. CDR3 nucleotides: TGTGCCAGCAGCCAGTACATCACTAGCACAGATACGCAGTATTTT.

The chain recombines TRBV7-8 with TRBJ2-6; the D is unclear. Between the trimmed V and J ends, which lost 5 bases and 0 bases, there was a span of 17 bases. Germline V lookup: CDR1 SGHVS, CDR2 FQNEAQ. This CDR3 has 18 amino acids. CDR3 region: CASSRKRPVGSGANVLTF. The CDR3 DNA reads as TGTGCCAGCAGCCGAAAACGGCCAGTTGGCTCTGGGGCCAACGTCCTGACTTTC.

This sequence joins TRBV20-1 and TRBJ1-1; D ambiguous. This CDR3 comprises 15 residues. V was trimmed by 6 bases and J by 6 bases, leaving 23 bases between them. Germline-derived CDR1 and CDR2 are DFQATT and SNEGSKA (reference sequence). As DNA, the CDR3 is TGCAGTGCCCTGACCGGAAGAGGAGGGAGGGCTGAAGCTTTCTTT. It codes for CSALTGRGGRAEAFF.

Note on this clonotype: A junction boundary mismatches the germline segment, possibly from a read error. The rearrangement joins TRBV5-5 to TRBJ2-1; either TRBD1 or TRBD2 may supply D (5 bases each). CDR1 and CDR2 (germline): SGHKS, YYEKEE (reference sequence). This CDR3 comprises 16 residues. CDR3 loop: CASSLVGTVRHNEHFF. The CDR3 coding sequence is TGTGCCAGCAGCTTGGTAGGGACGGTGAGACACAATGAGCATTTCTTC.

The chain is built from TRBV20-1 and TRBJ2-3; possibly TRBD1 or TRBD2 for D (5 bases each). The CDR3 has 14 residues. Germline CDR1 and CDR2: DFQATT and SNEGSKA (reference sequence). Trimming took 3 bases from V and 2 from J, leaving 12 bases between them. CDR3 protein: CSASGDGNTDTQYF. The DNA for the CDR3 is TGCAGTGCTAGTGGGGACGGTAACACAGATACGCAGTATTTT.

CDR3 DNA: TGTGCCAGCAGTTTGGACAGCCCCTACGAGCAGTACTTC. It yields the protein CASSLDSPYEQYF. V is TRBV7-3 and J is TRBJ2-7, with D perhaps TRBD1 (6 bases). This CDR3 comprises 13 residues. The V gene's germline CDR1 is SGHTA and CDR2 FQGTGA. V lost 6 bases, J lost 2 bases, and 11 bases lay in between.

This clonotype was counted a few times. This rearrangement joins TRBV12-3 or TRBV12-4 to TRBJ2-7, with D perhaps assigned TRBD1 or TRBD2 (6 bases each). Trimming removed 6 bases from V and 2 bases from J, with 14 bases in between. The CDR3 has 14 residues. CDR3 nucleotides: TGTGCCAGCAGGCGGGACACCCAGACCTACGAGCAGTACTTC. Translating gives CASRRDTQTYEQYF.

This chain joins TRBV4-3 and TRBJ1-5; no firm D call. V shed 0 bases and J shed 7 bases, with 7 bases lying between them. The CDR3 is 13 amino acids. Per germline, CDR1 LGHNA and CDR2 YSLEER. The CDR3 sequence: CASSQDVGQPQHF. The CDR3 nucleotides are TGCGCCAGCAGCCAAGATGTGGGGCAGCCCCAGCATTTT.

The V and J genes are TRBV6-1 and TRBJ1-2, with D possibly matching TRBD1 (5 bases). Germline V CDR1 and CDR2: MNHNS, SASEGT. The V and J ends lost 9 bases and 3 bases respectively, with 14 bases between them. This CDR3 contains 13 residues. The CDR3 coding sequence is TGTGCCAGAATCCTGCAGGGCCACTATGGCTACACCTTC. This translates into CARILQGHYGYTF.

The chain combines TRBV7-9 with TRBJ1-5, with a possible D match to TRBD1 (6 bases). CDR3 length: 15 residues. The V end was cut by 3 bases, the J end by 7 bases, with 16 bases between. In germline, CDR1 is SEHNR, CDR2 FQNEAQ (reference sequence). The CDR3 region is CASSLGGGRGQPQHF. CDR3 sequence (DNA): TGTGCCAGCAGCTTGGGGGGCGGCAGGGGACAGCCCCAGCATTTT.

This chain connects TRBV27 to TRBJ2-1; TRBD2 might be the D (6 bases). Germline V gene data show CDR1 as MNHEY and CDR2 as SMNVEV (reference sequence). Deletions cut 6 bases from V and 2 bases from J, with 14 bases between. This CDR3 is built from 15 residues. The CDR3 loop reads CASRGPGLTYNEQFF. The CDR3 DNA reads as TGTGCCAGCAGGGGGCCGGGACTGACCTACAATGAGCAGTTCTTC.

The chain is built from TRBV27 and TRBJ1-1; D possibly corresponds to TRBD1 (6 bases). CDR3 length: 14 amino acids. V lost 0 bases and J lost 4, with 9 bases in between. The germline V gene encodes CDR1 MNHEY and CDR2 SMNVEV (reference sequence). The CDR3 coding sequence is TGTGCCAGCAGTTTATCCTCAGGGGTCACTGAAGCTTTCTTT. This translates into CASSLSSGVTEAFF.

The chain links TRBV6-1 to TRBJ2-1; TRBD1 agrees at 10 bases. CDR1 and CDR2 (germline): MNHNS, SASEGT. The CDR3 has 17 residues. The junction had 14 bases not matched to a gene; V was cut back by 7 bases and J by 5 bases. The CDR3 DNA sequence: TGTGCCAGCACCAAGGTGACAGGGGGCAAAGTAGACAATGAGCAGTTCTTC. Translated: CASTKVTGGKVDNEQFF.

In its sample, this clonotype was seen once. The chain combines TRBV28 with TRBJ2-1; 7 bases map to TRBD2. CDR3 length: 17 amino acids. V gave up 5 bases and J gave up 0 bases; unmatched junction bases: 10. Germline CDR1 and CDR2: MDHEN and SYDVKM. CDR3 bases: TGTGCCAGCAGTCCCTCGGGTAGCGGGTCCTCCTACAATGAGCAGTTCTTC. Amino acids: CASSPSGSGSSYNEQFF.

This clonotype was observed a handful of times. The chain recombines TRBV6-2 or TRBV6-3 with TRBJ2-7; no clear D gene. With 8 bases removed from V and 2 bases from J, the gap between germline ends came to 7 bases. CDR1 and CDR2 (germline): MNHEY, SVGEGT. The CDR3 has 11 amino acids. This chain's CDR3 is CASGQTYEQYF. In DNA form, the CDR3 reads TGTGCCAGCGGGCAGACCTACGAGCAGTACTTC.

The chain employs TRBV12-3 or TRBV12-4 and TRBJ2-1, with 9 positions matching TRBD1. V trimming: 4 bases; J trimming: 7 bases; junction bases outside the gene matches: 11. The CDR3 is 16 amino acids. The CDR3 reads CASSYLRDRALNEQFF. CDR3 sequence (DNA): TGTGCCAGCAGTTACCTCCGGGACAGGGCTTTGAATGAGCAGTTCTTC.

The V gene is TRBV12-3 or TRBV12-4, the J gene TRBJ1-1, with D hard to call. This CDR3 comprises 14 residues. With 5 bases removed from V and 4 bases from J, the gap between germline ends came to 14 bases. The chain's CDR3 is CASSPLRTGTEAFF. DNA of the CDR3: TGTGCCAGCAGTCCCCTCCGGACGGGCACTGAAGCTTTCTTT.

J is TRBJ2-7 and V is TRBV10-3; 8 bases are a match to TRBD1. Germline V CDR1 and CDR2: ENHRY, SYGVKD. J lost 2 bases, V lost 3 bases, and 9 bases had no gene match. There are 16 residues in the CDR3. The CDR3 DNA reads as TGTGCCATCAGTGAAGAGTTGGGACAGGCCGCCTACGAGCAGTACTTC. Its protein is CAISEELGQAAYEQYF.

The V and J genes are TRBV9 and TRBJ2-3; no clear D gene. The V gene lost 0 bases and the J gene lost 6 bases, with 8 bases spanning the gap. Looked up from germline, CDR1 is SGDLS and CDR2 is YYNGEE. There are 13 residues in the CDR3. CDR3 sequence reads: CASSVEVRDTQYF. CDR3 in DNA: TGTGCCAGCAGCGTAGAGGTTCGGGATACGCAGTATTTT.